Sequencing of this TCR beta chain was carried out in a study of cytomegalovirus exposure and HLA in healthy donors. Study-level points and caveats: Subsequent analysis revealed that first-cohort TCR clusters tended to co-occur in the roughly 120 validation repertoires. According to the study, around 160 TCR beta chains were cytomegalovirus-associated.

V lost 0 bases, J lost 6 bases, and 12 bases lay in between. Germline CDR1 reads GTSNPN; CDR2 reads SVGIG (reference sequence). The CDR3 contains 14 residues. Concerning this clone itself: The antigen remains unidentified.

TCRdb's copy holds only in-frame clones and misses some; the assay was immunoSEQ multiplex PCR. Of approximately 65,000 clones in the sample, about 95% were seen once. Sample: PBMCs. This chain connects TRBV30 to TRBJ2-1; TRBD1 is a possible D gene (6 bases). The sequence was collected from a woman aged 18-29 years in good health and CMV-seronegative. The CDR3 sequence is CAWSVTGIRNEQFF. As DNA, the CDR3 is TGTGCCTGGAGTGTAACAGGGATACGCAATGAGCAGTTCTTC.